The 8 T cell receptor beta chains below were found in one sample sequenced in a study of blood T cells in healthy people across ages (dated by TCRdb to 2015 to 2017). The library relied on 5' RACE. The instrument given in TCRdb is Illumina HiSeq 2500. A second PCR of roughly 7 to 11 cycles was performed with a sample-barcoded 5' primer and a J-beta primer mix. TCRdb's own reprocessing of the public reads used fastp at Q25 and MiXCR and kept productive beta chains. Rows are combined by CDR3 protein, so each entry shows the most common genes and DNA. A total of roughly 800,000 distinct CDR3 sequences appear in this sample, under 40% of them only once. The ten largest account for approximately 12% of the sample. Sequencing was done on a sample of blood. The source is a man aged 18 to 29 in good health.

This clonotype was seen more than once but under ten times. V and J are TRBV5-5 and TRBJ2-5; D is unclear. V was cut by 0 bases and J by 5 bases, with 11 bases left in between. The CDR3 sequence is 14 residues long. Germline assignment: CDR1 SGHKS and CDR2 YYEKEE (reference sequence). CDR3 DNA: TGTGCCAGCAGCTTGGAAGGGATTGGGGAGACCCAGTACTTC. It is translated as CASSLEGIGETQYF.

On this clonotype: The CDR3 carries no conserved terminal phenylalanine or tryptophan, so it likely arises from a read error. The chain carries TRBV12-3 or TRBV12-4 and TRBJ2-5; 8 nucleotides line up with TRBD2. The V gene end was trimmed by 7 bases and the J gene end by 3 bases; junction bases not matched to a gene: 13. The length of the CDR3 is 16 residues. Here the CDR3 DNA reads TGTGCCAGCACCCTGGGAATGGTAGCGGGAAAAGAGACCCAGTACTTA. This codes for CASTLGMVAGKETQYL.

The V gene is TRBV12-3 or TRBV12-4, the J gene TRBJ1-3; D perhaps matches TRBD1 (5 bases). V was clipped by 2 bases and J by 4 bases, with 9 bases between them. This CDR3 is built from 14 residues. In nucleotides, the CDR3 is TGTGCCAGCAGTTTATCGGGGGGAGGAAACACCATATATTTT. Residues: CASSLSGGGNTIYF.

In its sample, this clonotype was seen a few times. The rearrangement uses TRBV14 and TRBJ2-3, with no clear D. CDR1 is SGHDN and CDR2 is FVKESK in the germline V gene. V was pared by 1 base and J by 1 base, with 15 bases between. The CDR3 runs 17 residues. CDR3 sequence reads: CASSQAPLSRRTDTQYF. CDR3 sequence (DNA): TGTGCCAGCAGCCAAGCCCCCCTTTCGAGACGCACAGATACGCAGTATTTT.

This chain connects TRBV3-1 to TRBJ2-2; tentative D call: TRBD2 (6 bases). Trimming shortened V by 3 bases and J by 1 base, and 9 bases separated the two germline ends. Germline V gene lookup returns CDR1 LGHDT and CDR2 YNNKEL (reference sequence). This CDR3 spans 15 amino acids. Here the CDR3 DNA reads TGTGCCAGCAGCCAGGTAGCGGTGAACACCGGGGAGCTGTTTTTT. It codes for CASSQVAVNTGELFF.

The chain joins TRBV6-5 to TRBJ2-7; tentatively, D is TRBD1 (6 bases). Germline V CDR1 and CDR2: MNHEY, SVGAGI. The CDR3 is 15 amino acids. The ends were cut back, 2 bases at V and 0 bases at J, with 11 bases in the middle. CDR3 DNA: TGTGCCAGCAGTTACCGTCCAGGGGACTCCTACGAGCAGTACTTC. This codes for CASSYRPGDSYEQYF.

This clonotype was counted a few times. The CDR3 DNA sequence: TGTGCCAGCAGTCGCAACCGGTCACCCCTCCACTTT. This gives the protein CASSRNRSPLHF. V and J are TRBV12-3 or TRBV12-4 and TRBJ1-6, with unresolved D. The CDR3 has 12 amino acids. V dropped 5 bases and J dropped 10 bases, with 9 bases sitting between them.

This clonotype was observed a few times. The chain links TRBV12-3 or TRBV12-4 to TRBJ1-1; D gene unclear. Trimming stripped 6 bases from V and 8 bases from J, with 16 bases between. The CDR3 is 13 amino acids. CDR3: CASRSDTPGEAFF. The CDR3 DNA reads as TGTGCCAGCAGATCTGACACCCCCGGGGAAGCTTTCTTT.